The sequence of this TCR beta chain was determined in a study of vaccination and CD4 T cells after COVID-19. A note on this clonotype: No antigen is known for it.

The CDR3 is 12 amino acids. CDR1 and CDR2 (germline): DFQATT, SNEGSKA (reference sequence). Trimming took 5 bases from V and 8 from J, leaving 15 bases between them. With the Oncomine TCR Beta short-read assay, DNA from cultured CD4+ T cells was sequenced. TCRdb used MiXCR to reprocess the PCR reads, holding one entry per CDR3 protein. This sample has around 20,000 distinct CDR3 sequences, with about 39% found just once. Documented treatment: approximately nine-day PBMC culture with coronavirus spike peptide pools or control peptides (ViraFEST assay). The sequences come from CD4+ T cells from blood, cultured in vitro, collected before SARS-CoV-2 vaccination. This chain links TRBV20-1 with TRBJ1-2; a possible D gene is TRBD1 (5 bases). The clonotype comes from a human donor who had recovered from COVID-19. CDR3 sequence reads: CSALDDSPGYTF. CDR3 DNA: TGCAGTGCTCTAGACGACAGTCCCGGCTACACCTTC.